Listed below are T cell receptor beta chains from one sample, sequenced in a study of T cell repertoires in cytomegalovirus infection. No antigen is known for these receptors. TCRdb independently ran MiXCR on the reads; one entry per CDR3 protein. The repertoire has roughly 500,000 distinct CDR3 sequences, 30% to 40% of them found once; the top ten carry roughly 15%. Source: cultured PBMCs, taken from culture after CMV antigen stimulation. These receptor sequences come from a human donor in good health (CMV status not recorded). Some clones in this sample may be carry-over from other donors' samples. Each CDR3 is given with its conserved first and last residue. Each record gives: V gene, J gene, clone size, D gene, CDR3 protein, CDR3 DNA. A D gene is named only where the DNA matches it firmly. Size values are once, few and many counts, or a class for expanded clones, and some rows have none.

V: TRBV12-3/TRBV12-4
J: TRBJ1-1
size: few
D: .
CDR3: CASSLAPGTNTEAFF
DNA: TGTGCCAGCAGTTTAGCGCCAGGGACGAACACTGAAGCTTTCTTT

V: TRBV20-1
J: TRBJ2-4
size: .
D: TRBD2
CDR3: CSARTSGSKNIQYF
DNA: TGCAGTGCTAGAACTAGCGGGAGTAAGAACATTCAGTACTTC

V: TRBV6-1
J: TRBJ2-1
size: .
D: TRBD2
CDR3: CASSSASGRVYGNEQFF
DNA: TGTGCCAGCAGTTCGGCTAGCGGGAGGGTTTACGGCAATGAGCAGTTCTTC

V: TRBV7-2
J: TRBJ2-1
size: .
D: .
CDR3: CASSLNIPMGDEQFF
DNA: TGTGCCAGCAGCTTAAACATTCCTATGGGCGATGAGCAGTTCTTC

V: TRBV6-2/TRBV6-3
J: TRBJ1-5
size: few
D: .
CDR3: CASSPYREGNQPQHF
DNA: TGTGCCAGCAGTCCCTACAGGGAGGGCAATCAGCCCCAGCATTTT

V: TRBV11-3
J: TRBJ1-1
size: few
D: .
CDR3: CASSGGDTEAFF
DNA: TGTGCCAGCAGCGGGGGGGACACTGAAGCTTTCTTT

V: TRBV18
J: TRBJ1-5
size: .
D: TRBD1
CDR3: CASSPQGTGYSNQPQHF
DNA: TGTGCCAGCTCACCGCAAGGGACAGGCTATAGCAATCAGCCCCAGCATTTT

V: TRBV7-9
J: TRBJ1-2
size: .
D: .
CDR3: CASSSTDWERKGYTF
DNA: TGTGCCAGCAGCTCCACCGATTGGGAAAGGAAGGGCTACACCTTC

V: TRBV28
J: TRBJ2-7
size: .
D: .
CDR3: CASTIPGGSSYEQYF
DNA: TGTGCCAGCACCATACCGGGCGGTAGCTCCTACGAGCAGTACTTC

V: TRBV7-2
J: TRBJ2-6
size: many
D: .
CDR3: CASRLANSGANVLTF
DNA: TGTGCCAGCAGGTTGGCCAACTCTGGGGCCAACGTCCTGACTTTC

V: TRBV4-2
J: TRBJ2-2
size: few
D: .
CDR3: CASSQETMAGELFF
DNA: TGTGCCAGCAGCCAAGAGACAATGGCCGGGGAGCTGTTTTTT

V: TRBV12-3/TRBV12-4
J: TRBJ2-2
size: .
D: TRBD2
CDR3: CASSLVAGPGELFF
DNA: TGTGCCAGCAGTTTAGTAGCGGGACCCGGGGAGCTGTTTTTT

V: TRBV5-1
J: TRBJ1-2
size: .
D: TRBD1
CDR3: CASSLGSQGALGYTF
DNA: TGCGCCAGCAGCTTGGGATCCCAGGGGGCGCTTGGCTACACCTTC

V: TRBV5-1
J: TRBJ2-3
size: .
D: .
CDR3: CASSRPGADTQYF
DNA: TGCGCCAGCTCCCGGCCAGGGGCAGATACGCAGTATTTT

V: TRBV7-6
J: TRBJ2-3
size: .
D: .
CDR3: CASSLGTEFFTDTQYF
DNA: TGTGCCAGCAGCTTAGGGACGGAGTTTTTCACAGATACGCAGTATTTT

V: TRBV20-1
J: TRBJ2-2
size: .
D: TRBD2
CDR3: CSASGTSDTGELFF
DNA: TGCAGTGCTAGCGGGACTAGCGACACCGGGGAGCTGTTTTTT

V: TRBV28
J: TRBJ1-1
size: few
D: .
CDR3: CASSMAGNTEAFF
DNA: TGTGCCAGCAGTATGGCAGGGAACACTGAAGCTTTCTTT

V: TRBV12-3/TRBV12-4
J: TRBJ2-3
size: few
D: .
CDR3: CASSLVEFTDTQYF
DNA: TGTGCCAGCAGTTTAGTGGAATTCACAGATACGCAGTATTTT

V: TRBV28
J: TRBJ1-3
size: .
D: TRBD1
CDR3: CASRRDRAGNTIYF
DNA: TGTGCCAGCAGGCGGGACAGGGCTGGAAACACCATATATTTT

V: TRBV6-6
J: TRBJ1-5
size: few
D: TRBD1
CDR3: CASQGAKGNQPQHF
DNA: TGTGCCAGCCAGGGGGCAAAAGGCAATCAGCCCCAGCATTTT

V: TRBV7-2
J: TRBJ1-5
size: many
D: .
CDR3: CASSLAVGVSNQPQHF
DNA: TGTGCCAGCAGCTTAGCGGTTGGGGTTAGCAATCAGCCCCAGCATTTT

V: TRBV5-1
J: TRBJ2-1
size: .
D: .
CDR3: CASSLPGLEQFF
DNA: TGCGCCAGCAGCTTGCCGGGGTTGGAGCAGTTCTTC

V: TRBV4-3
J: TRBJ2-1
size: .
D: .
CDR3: CASSQDVGGLPNEQFF
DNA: TGCGCCAGCAGCCAAGACGTAGGAGGACTACCGAATGAGCAGTTCTTC

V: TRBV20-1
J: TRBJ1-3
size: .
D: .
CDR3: CSASGGRGNTIYF
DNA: TGCAGTGCTAGCGGGGGGCGTGGAAACACCATATATTTT

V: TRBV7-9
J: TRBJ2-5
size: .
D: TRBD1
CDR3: CASSLTGTGRQETQYF
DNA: TGTGCCAGCAGCCTCACCGGGACAGGGAGGCAAGAGACCCAGTACTTC

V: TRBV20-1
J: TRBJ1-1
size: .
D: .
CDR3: CSAKVSESEAFF
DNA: TGCAGTGCTAAGGTCAGCGAGTCTGAAGCTTTCTTT

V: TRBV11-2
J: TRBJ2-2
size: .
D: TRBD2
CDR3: CASSFSGSRGELFF
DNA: TGTGCCAGCAGCTTTAGCGGGAGTCGGGGGGAGCTGTTTTTT

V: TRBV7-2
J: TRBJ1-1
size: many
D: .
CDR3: CASAEVTEAFF
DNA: TGTGCCAGCGCGGAAGTCACTGAAGCTTTCTTT

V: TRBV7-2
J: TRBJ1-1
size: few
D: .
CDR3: CASSTLGQVEAFF
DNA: TGTGCCAGCAGCACCCTGGGACAAGTCGAAGCTTTCTTT

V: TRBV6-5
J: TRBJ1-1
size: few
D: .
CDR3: CASSLDFSPYTEAFF
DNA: TGTGCCAGCAGTCTAGACTTCAGCCCTTACACTGAAGCTTTCTTT

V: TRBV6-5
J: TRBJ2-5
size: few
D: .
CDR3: CASTPPQGAQYF
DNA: TGTGCCAGCACCCCCCCACAGGGAGCCCAGTACTTC

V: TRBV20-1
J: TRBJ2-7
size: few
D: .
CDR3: CSANRVTDYEQYF
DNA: TGCAGTGCAAACAGGGTAACGGACTACGAGCAGTACTTC

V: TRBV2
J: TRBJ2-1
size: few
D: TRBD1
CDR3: CASRPDRGIEQFF
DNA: TGTGCCAGCAGGCCAGACAGGGGGATCGAGCAGTTCTTC

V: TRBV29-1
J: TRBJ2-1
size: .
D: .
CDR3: CSVAGRYNEQFF
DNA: TGCAGCGTGGCGGGACGGTACAATGAGCAGTTCTTC

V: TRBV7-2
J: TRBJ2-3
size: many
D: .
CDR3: CASSSVELAADTQYF
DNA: TGTGCCAGCAGCTCCGTAGAACTAGCAGCAGATACGCAGTATTTT

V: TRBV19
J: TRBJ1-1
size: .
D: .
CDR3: CASSNEAAVSEAFF
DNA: TGTGCCAGTAGCAATGAAGCGGCCGTTTCTGAAGCTTTCTTT

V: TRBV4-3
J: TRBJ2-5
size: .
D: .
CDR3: CASSQDTLRETQYF
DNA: TGCGCCAGCAGCCAAGACACTTTAAGAGAGACCCAGTACTTC

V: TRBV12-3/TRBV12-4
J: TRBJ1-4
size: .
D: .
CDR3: CASRSGESGEKLFF
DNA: TGTGCCAGCAGATCAGGGGAATCGGGTGAAAAACTGTTTTTT

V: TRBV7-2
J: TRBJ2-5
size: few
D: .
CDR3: CASSYLGPGTQYF
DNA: TGTGCCAGCAGCTATTTAGGGCCGGGGACCCAGTACTTC

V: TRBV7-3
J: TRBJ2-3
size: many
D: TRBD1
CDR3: CASSLTGTGMQYF
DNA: TGTGCCAGCAGCTTAACCGGGACAGGCATGCAGTATTTT

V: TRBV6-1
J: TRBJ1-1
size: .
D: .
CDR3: CASSGWGSMNTEAFF
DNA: TGTGCCAGTAGCGGATGGGGGAGCATGAACACTGAAGCTTTCTTT

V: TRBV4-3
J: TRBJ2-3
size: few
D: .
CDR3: CASSQDYRVTDTQYF
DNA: TGCGCCAGCAGCCAAGACTACAGGGTCACAGATACGCAGTATTTT

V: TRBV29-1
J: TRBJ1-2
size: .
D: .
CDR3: CSVDNSNYGYTF
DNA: TGCAGCGTTGACAACTCTAACTATGGCTACACCTTC

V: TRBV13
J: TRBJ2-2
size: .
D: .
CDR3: CASSLSRGGELFF
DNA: TGTGCCAGCAGCTTGAGTAGAGGCGGGGAGCTGTTTTTT

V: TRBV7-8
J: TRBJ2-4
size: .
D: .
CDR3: CASSLGTYSVLAKNIQYF
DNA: TGTGCCAGCAGCTTAGGGACATATTCGGTTCTGGCCAAAAACATTCAGTACTTC

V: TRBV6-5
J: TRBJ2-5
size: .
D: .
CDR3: CASSYYSASPETQYF
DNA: TGTGCCAGCAGTTACTACAGTGCCAGCCCAGAGACCCAGTACTTC

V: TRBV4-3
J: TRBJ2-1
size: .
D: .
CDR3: CASSHSRLGSSGNEQFF
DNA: TGCGCCAGCAGCCACTCCAGACTGGGCTCGTCAGGTAATGAGCAGTTCTTC

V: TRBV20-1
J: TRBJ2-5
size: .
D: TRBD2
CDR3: CSARDGGRIGETQYF
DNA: TGCAGTGCTAGAGATGGCGGGAGGATCGGAGAGACCCAGTACTTC